A single T cell receptor beta chain is shown here with its context. Its antigen is not identified. CD45RO-negative cells were positively selected for CCR7, leaving out terminally differentiated effector memory CD45RA+ cells. Data came from immunoSEQ multiplex PCR; TCRdb stores just in-frame clones and leaves some out. The repertoire holds about 680,000 clones, with 92% as singletons. This sample was taken from a study of shared clonotypes between healthy human individuals. Study summary: Three plates each covered CD4 naive and memory; CD8 naive two, CD8 memory one. Study outcomes and limitations: Clonotypes shared by all four donors outscored non-shared clonotypes in generation probability.

Trimming stripped 7 bases from V and 3 bases from J, with 17 bases between. The CDR3 consists of 15 residues. In germline, CDR1 is SEHNR, CDR2 FQNEAQ (reference sequence). The specimen sequenced was naive CD8+ T cells sorted from blood. V gene TRBV7-9 combines with J gene TRBJ2-3; a weak D match, TRBD2 (7 bases). This receptor was obtained from a man aged 25-45 years in good health. CDR3 sequence: CASTRGGRETDTQYF. CDR3 in DNA: TGTGCCAGCACCAGGGGCGGGAGAGAGACAGATACGCAGTATTTT. The variable domain in full, with the rest retrieved from reference TRBV7-9 and TRBJ2-3, is DTGVSQNPRHKITKRGQNVTFRCDPISEHNRLYWYRQTLGQGPEFLTYFQNEAQLEKSRLLSDRFSAERPKGSFSTLEIQRTEQGDSAMYLCASTRGGRETDTQYFGPGTRLTVL.